These T cell receptor beta chains were read from a single sample in a study of blood T cells in healthy people across ages. TCRdb re-analysed the 5' RACE reads in MiXCR, keeping a single row per CDR3 protein. The sample contains 720,000 or so distinct CDR3 sequences, roughly 43% of which appear only once. The sample was blood. The receptor set was obtained from a man older than 75 in good health. Each CDR3 is given with its conserved first and last residue. Fields, in order: D gene, clone size, J gene, V gene, CDR3 DNA, CDR3 protein. D genes are given only for firm matches. For some rows the clone size is stated as once, few or many, or as a class when expanded; others skip it.

d_gene: NA; abundance: few; j_gene: TRBJ2-3; v_gene: TRBV6-1; CDR3nt: TGTGCCAGCAGTGAAGCCCGGGGAGATACGCAGTATTTT; CDR3aa: CASSEARGDTQYF
d_gene: NA; abundance: NA; j_gene: TRBJ2-1; v_gene: TRBV9; CDR3nt: TGTGCCAGCAGCCCCGGGGGGCCCAGCTCCTACAATGAGCAGTTCTTC; CDR3aa: CASSPGGPSSYNEQFF
d_gene: TRBD1; abundance: few; j_gene: TRBJ2-7; v_gene: TRBV29-1; CDR3nt: TGCAGCGTTTTTAGTCAGGGGGACTACGAGCAGTACTTC; CDR3aa: CSVFSQGDYEQYF
d_gene: NA; abundance: NA; j_gene: TRBJ2-5; v_gene: TRBV5-1; CDR3nt: TGCGCCAGCAGCTTGGTAGGGGAGTTAGGAGAGACCCAGTACTTC; CDR3aa: CASSLVGELGETQYF
d_gene: NA; abundance: NA; j_gene: TRBJ2-6; v_gene: TRBV4-3; CDR3nt: TGCGCCAGCAGCCAAGACCGGCGGGCCGGGGCCAACGTCCTGACTTTC; CDR3aa: CASSQDRRAGANVLTF
d_gene: NA; abundance: few; j_gene: TRBJ2-3; v_gene: TRBV14; CDR3nt: TGTGCCAGCAGCCAAGCAAACCCAGGGAGGACAGATACGCAGTATTTT; CDR3aa: CASSQANPGRTDTQYF
d_gene: NA; abundance: NA; j_gene: TRBJ2-1; v_gene: TRBV5-4; CDR3nt: TGTGCCAGCAGGGGCGGCCAAAACAATGAGCAGTTCTTC; CDR3aa: CASRGGQNNEQFF
d_gene: NA; abundance: NA; j_gene: TRBJ2-3; v_gene: TRBV5-8; CDR3nt: TGTGCCAGCGGGGCGGGGTCGCACACAGATACGCAGTATTTT; CDR3aa: CASGAGSHTDTQYF
d_gene: TRBD1; abundance: NA; j_gene: TRBJ2-7; v_gene: TRBV28; CDR3nt: TGTGCCAGCAGTTTTAGAGGTCGTAGGACAGGGGGATACGAGCAGTACTTC; CDR3aa: CASSFRGRRTGGYEQYF
d_gene: NA; abundance: NA; j_gene: TRBJ2-5; v_gene: TRBV20-1; CDR3nt: TGCAGTGCTCTCACACCCCTGTACCAAGAGACCCAGTACTTC; CDR3aa: CSALTPLYQETQYF
d_gene: TRBD2; abundance: NA; j_gene: TRBJ2-1; v_gene: TRBV29-1; CDR3nt: TGCAGCGCCCGACTAGCGGGAGGATCCAATGAGCAGTTCTTC; CDR3aa: CSARLAGGSNEQFF